This entry describes one T cell receptor (beta chain). Its antigen has not been determined. No base quality information exists; no much larger clone differs at one position. The library was made by the immunoSEQ multiplex PCR assay. The multiplex PCR relied on a mix of 60 forward primers for TCR Vbeta segments and 13 reverse primers for TCR Jbeta segments. Amplification of the CDR3 region of rearranged TCR beta genes was performed with a multiplex PCR assay on genomic DNA. On the Illumina HiSeq System, the amplified TCR beta libraries were sequenced as 87-base-pair reads. The study's own analysis went as follows. A later analysis tallied around 87 million unique TCR beta chains across the 600 to 700 repertoires, and some 10 million of those chains were shared by two or more donors. To remove PCR and sequencing errors, raw reads were error-corrected and collapsed into unique sequences using a nearest-neighbor algorithm that merged closely related sequences. Alignment of CDR3 sequences to IMGT reference sequences was used to assign V, D and J gene segments. For a sequence to be retained, a match of at least six nucleotides to both a V gene segment and a J gene segment was required. A rearrangement counted as productive if the CDR3 had no stop codons and remained in frame with V and J, and every other rearrangement counted as non-productive. Following IMGT convention, CDR3 was defined as the stretch from the second conserved V-encoded cysteine to the conserved J-encoded phenylalanine. The earlier analysis of 587 of the donors excluded any sequence lacking an unambiguous match to a single V gene segment. In an earlier analysis of several hundred of the donors, a V segment was called functional when productive rearrangements were above 56.7%, and segregating when the standard deviation between donors exceeded 5%. To diagnose cytomegalovirus status from the catalog of TCR beta chain sequences, a statistical classification framework was built. A later analysis assigned V and J genes by comparing TCR nucleotide sequences with IMGT/GENE-DB human TR gene sequences. The TCRdist pipeline was used in a later analysis to assign CDR3 sequences and most-parsimonious VDJ recombination scenarios. In a later analysis, each TCR beta chain was defined by its CDR3 amino acid sequence together with its V-gene family, and reads without a unique V-gene family were excluded. As a way to deal with suspected cross-contamination and a sequencing artifact, a later analysis dropped 592 nucleotide sequences that were highly shared and had low generation probability. In a later analysis, a clonal expansion index was calculated for each public chain from normalized within-repertoire ranks of inferred template counts. Generation probabilities in a later analysis came from a VDJ recombination model fitted to out-of-frame rearrangements, and those results were checked against IGoR. A later analysis scored TCR-TCR, TCR-HLA and TCR-CMV co-occurrence with hypergeometric tests, applying a repertoire-size bias correction to TCR pairs. False discovery rates were estimated in a later analysis by permuting HLA or CMV assignments 20 times. In a later analysis, co-occurring TCRs were grouped with DBSCAN, and TCRdist sequence similarity was added when clustering was performed within HLA-allele-positive subsets. Repertoires with fewer than 30,000 or more than 120,000 public chains were left out of co-occurrence clustering, as were roughly five repertoires with anomalous nucleotide sharing. TCRdb re-hosts the immuneACCESS table, in-frame sequences only. Its copies lack some clones; in the studies checked, an unresolved V gene accounts for under half of them, and the cause for the rest is not known. V and J calls and clone size are as listed in that table; D and trimming were resolved from the DNA. The sample table shows some 180,000 clones, and approximately 80% are seen once. The ten biggest clones cover less than 1.5% of the sample.

The entry originates in a study of cytomegalovirus exposure and HLA in healthy donors (dated by TCRdb to the late 2010s). Notes on the research overall: An earlier analysis of approximately 600 of the donors reported more than 250 Gb of sequence data and some 120 million unique TCR beta sequences from approximately 180 million T cells. The aim of the study was to test whether cataloging public T cell receptors could identify signatures of past pathogen exposure. Genome-wide SNP genotypes for about 65% of the 666 donors were used in a later genetic analysis, which treated that subset as a discovery cohort. Approximately 300 gigabases of sequencing data and approximately 91 million unique TCR sequences made up an early release that covered about 640 HLA-typed donors. A handful of DR-DQ haplotypes were treated as single units for association and clustering because of strong linkage in the cohort. Using immunosequencing, the study profiled T cell repertoires from approximately 700 subjects and related those repertoires to cytomegalovirus serostatus. A later analysis re-examined previously published TCR beta repertoires from more than 650 donors and added high-resolution HLA genotyping to investigate patterns of TCR occurrence. Among the roughly 410 genotyped donors, under 90% belonged to the genetic ancestry cluster associated with self-reported Caucasian donors. To predict cytomegalovirus infection status, the study combined high-throughput TCR immunosequencing, statistical association of individual TCRs with disease status, and machine learning. To decide whether each TCR beta V gene segment behaved as functional or pseudogenic, an earlier analysis of several hundred of the donors relied on high-throughput TCR beta sequencing. All discovery cohort repertoires had been generated using a single sequencing platform. Rather than drawing on any new phenotypic data, the later analysis identified candidate immune exposures from TCR beta sequences and the way those sequences occurred across donors. Alongside the repertoire data, information on donor age, sex, ethnicity and CMV serostatus was compiled. The number of donors typed differed by locus, with about 620-630 for A, B, C, DRB1 and DQB1, around 500 for DQA1, 600 to 610 for DPA1, and around 430 for DPB1. Both class I and class II loci were covered by HLA typing, at four-digit resolution. Among about 410 genotyped donors of the cohort, an average of approximately 240,000 unique TCR beta nucleotide sequences was sequenced per donor, of which 15% to 20% were non-productive. Along with the approximately 650-subject first cohort, a separate validation cohort of roughly 110 different subjects was used.

Here is what the overall study found, with its caveats: The earlier analysis of nearly 600 of the donors excluded roughly 17 rarely observed V segments, including chromosome 9 orphons, because counts were too low. Because the 87-base-pair reads could not distinguish some IMGT-functional V segments, including TRBV6-2 and TRBV6-3, those segments were excluded. In both the original and validation cohorts, the classifier was reported to diagnose cytomegalovirus status with high specificity and sensitivity. Because HLA typing was missing for some donors at each locus, association tests included only the typed subset. Only TCR beta chains were sequenced in this cohort, and the absence of alpha or paired-chain data limited detectable features. In a later genetic analysis, a missense DCLRE1C variant was associated with V-gene and J-gene trimming of TCR beta chains, and the association was replicated in an independent cohort. In an earlier analysis of approximately 590 of the donors, most TCR beta V segments appeared in productive rearrangements about 87% or about 30% of the time, broadly matching IMGT annotations. In a later analysis, HLA-associated TCR beta chains were found to be more clonally expanded and to have lower generation probabilities than equally common non-associated chains. According to the authors, the approach could potentially be generalized to other disease states and immunological phenotypes. According to a later analysis, TCR association rates differed among HLA loci, with DRB1 alleles showing the most associated TCRs and HLA-C alleles showing the fewest. Compared with the roughly 600-donor mean, donors in an Asian-associated ancestry cluster had fewer N-insertions in productive TCRs, according to a later genetic analysis. At a false discovery rate of 0.05, a later analysis linked about 17,000 TCR beta sequences to specific HLA alleles. Correlated functional status among segregating V segments might be attributable to linkage disequilibrium, but an unknown experimental factor could not be ruled out. A cluster of highly shared sequence variants was judged likely to be a technical artifact of the sequencing pipeline. A later analysis reported that several top co-occurrence clusters appeared linked to parvovirus B19, influenza, CMV and Epstein-Barr virus. While some public TCRs were present in many individuals, most TCR sequences turned up only very rarely across donors. When HLA alleles, especially DR and DQ, strongly co-occurred, attributing TCR associations to individual alleles was difficult. Roughly uniform sequencing depth across donors was assumed in presence/absence analyses, although this assumption may not hold. The study listed approximately 150 TCR beta chains as associated with cytomegalovirus. In vitro tests confirmed that a few of the cytomegalovirus-associated TCR beta chains recognize cytomegalovirus antigens. A further reported finding was that TCR beta sequences accurately predicted the HLA-A and HLA-B alleles for most subjects in the first cohort. Most CMV-associated TCR beta chains appeared to be HLA-restricted in a later analysis, and the HLA associations seemed to be driven largely by CMV exposure. Immune exposure information for the cohort was limited to CMV serostatus.

The germline V gene gives CDR1 as SGHRS and CDR2 as YFSETQ. Trimming takes 0 bases from V and 7 bases from J, and the germline ends sit 14 bases apart. The CDR3 holds 15 amino acids from the cysteine to the phenylalanine. Only CDR3 DNA remains: 45 bases, in frame from the first base. The cohort comprised some 680 healthy bone marrow donors. At the time of sampling, every cohort member was nominally healthy, though immune exposures that went unrecorded were likely present. The donor was CMV seropositive and belonged to the group of over 250 seropositive cohort members. A peripheral blood sample was collected from each donor, and TCR beta sequencing was performed on peripheral blood mononuclear cells. Genomic DNA extraction from the blood cell samples was performed with the Qiagen DNeasy Blood Extraction Kit.

This clonotype was obtained from a girl between 5 and 17 years old in good health and CMV-seropositive. The V and J segments used are TRBV5-1 and TRBJ1-5; a tentative D match to TRBD1 spans 6 bases. Specimen: PBMCs. DNA sequence: TGCGCCAGCAGCTTGGAGGGGGGCGGGGGACAGCCCCAGCATTTT. This sequence encodes CASSLEGGGGQPQHF.